This entry lists 17 T cell receptor beta chains sequenced from one sample in a study of prognosis after radiotherapy for stage I lung cancer. Two-round multiplex PCR on genomic DNA was the method by which TCR beta CDR3 was amplified. Amplification during the initial PCR round employed primers specific to each TRBV and TRBJ gene. One entry per CDR3 protein, called by TCRdb with MiXCR from the multiplex PCR reads. The sample lists about 59,000 distinct CDR3 sequences; more than 20% were seen once. Source: PBMCs, taken before or after stereotactic body radiation therapy (not recorded which). The receptor set was obtained from a donor over 45 with non-small cell lung cancer.

This clonotype was counted ten times or more. The chain is built from TRBV7-9 and TRBJ2-5; possibly TRBD1 or TRBD2 for D (5 bases each). Germline-derived CDR1 and CDR2 are SEHNR and FQNEAQ (reference sequence). The CDR3 runs to 12 residues. V lost 6 bases and J lost 5, with 10 bases in between. CDR3 sequence: CASRGVLETQYF. The CDR3 nucleotides are TGTGCCAGCAGGGGGGTGTTGGAGACCCAGTACTTC.

This clonotype was counted between two and nine times. J is TRBJ2-1 and V is TRBV18, with 10 bases aligning to TRBD2. Germline assignment: CDR1 KGHSH and CDR2 LQKENI. The CDR3 runs to 15 residues. V dropped 1 base and J dropped 5; count of bases not matched to a gene: 2. The CDR3 loop is CASSPLAGGNNEQFF. The CDR3 DNA reads TGTGCCAGCTCACCACTAGCGGGGGGTAACAATGAGCAGTTCTTC.

This clonotype was seen at least ten times. The chain recombines TRBV24-1 with TRBJ1-5; 10 bases map to TRBD1. V lost 9 bases to trimming and J lost 6 bases; unmatched junction nucleotides: 10. This CDR3 is built from 15 residues. The germline gives CDR1 KGHDR, CDR2 SFDVKD. Here the CDR3 DNA reads TGTGCCACCGGGGGGACAGGGGCGGAGAGTCAGCCCCAGCATTTT. It encodes CATGGTGAESQPQHF.

This clonotype was seen more than once but under ten times. A read error may explain this, as a much larger clone is one base away. J is TRBJ1-1 and V is TRBV6-1; D unresolved. The CDR3 loop spans 13 amino acids. Germline V CDR1 and CDR2: MNHNS, SASEGT. Here the CDR3 reads CASSEPQNTGAFF. Written as DNA, the CDR3 is TGTGCCAGCAGTGAACCCCAGAACACTGGAGCTTTCTTT.

This clonotype was observed many times. The chain employs TRBV3-1 and TRBJ2-7; TRBD1 matches 8 bases. V was pared by 0 bases and J by 6 bases, with 7 bases of the junction left unmatched. This CDR3 has 15 residues. CDR1 and CDR2 from the germline V gene are LGHDT and YNNKEL (reference sequence). CDR3 nucleotide sequence: TGTGCCAGCAGCCAAGAGGGACAGGTGGATTTCGAGCAGTACTTC. Its protein is CASSQEGQVDFEQYF.

This clonotype has a count of ten or more. The chain employs TRBV5-1 and TRBJ1-1; D is undetermined. Germline CDR1 reads SGHRS; CDR2 reads YFSETQ. The CDR3 is made up of 13 amino acids. Deletions cut 4 bases from V and 0 bases from J, with 7 bases between. In DNA form, the CDR3 reads TGCGCCAGCAGCGATTCCTTGAACACTGAAGCTTTCTTT. Its translation: CASSDSLNTEAFF.

For this clonotype: One end of the junction is discordant with germline, which a read error may explain. This chain uses TRBV12-3 or TRBV12-4 with TRBJ2-6, with D possibly TRBD2 on 6 matching bases. The CDR3 length is 15 residues. As DNA, the CDR3 is TGTGCCAGCAGTCCACGGGACTTTGTGGCCAACGTCCTTACTTTC. Its protein is CASSPRDFVANVLTF.

This clonotype was seen many times. This chain links TRBV29-1 with TRBJ2-4; 7 bases are a match to TRBD1. CDR3 length: 12 amino acids. V trimming: 3 bases; J trimming: 7 bases; junction bases outside the gene matches: 3. Germline assignment: CDR1 SQVTM and CDR2 ANQGSEA. In nucleotides, the CDR3 is TGCAGCGTTGAGGTGACAGGGAACATTCAGTACTTC. Translation: CSVEVTGNIQYF.

The sample holds many counts of this clonotype. This chain connects TRBV2 to TRBJ1-5, with D possibly matching TRBD1 (5 bases). This CDR3 comprises 15 residues. Germline assignment: CDR1 SNHLY and CDR2 FYNNEI. V gave up 7 bases and J gave up 3 bases, with 16 bases separating them. In DNA, the CDR3 is TGTGCCAGCAATACCGGGGGGGGAGTCAATCAGCCCCAGCATTTT. Its protein is CASNTGGGVNQPQHF.

In this sample, this clonotype turned up many times. The rearrangement joins TRBV7-9 to TRBJ1-4; tentative D call: TRBD1 (5 bases). V dropped 5 bases and J dropped 5 bases, with 18 bases sitting between them. The CDR3 spans 16 residues. The V gene's germline CDR1 is SEHNR and CDR2 FQNEAQ (reference sequence). In nucleotides, the CDR3 is TGTGCCAGCAGCGGGCAAAGGACACTCAGCAATGAAAAACTGTTTTTT. Protein product: CASSGQRTLSNEKLFF.

Of note for this clonotype: One end of the junction varies from germline; a read error may be responsible. V is TRBV18 and J is TRBJ2-5, with D unresolved. The CDR3 extends over 16 amino acids. Per the germline V gene, CDR1 is KGHSH and CDR2 is LQKENI. CDR3 loop: CTSSPRRLGNQETQYF. Written as DNA, the CDR3 is TGTACCAGCTCACCACGTCGGTTGGGTAACCAAGAGACCCAGTACTTC.

This clonotype was detected many times. The genes are TRBV6-1 and TRBJ1-1, with a possible D match to TRBD1 (6 bases). From germline, CDR1 is MNHNS and CDR2 SASEGT. CDR3 length: 14 amino acids. V was pared by 2 bases and J by 5 bases, with 12 bases between. CDR3 residues: CASSERGRGTEAFF. Written as DNA, the CDR3 is TGTGCCAGCAGTGAACGGGGGCGGGGTACTGAAGCTTTCTTT.

As to this clonotype: A much larger clone differs from this one at a single base, so this may be a read error. The chain employs TRBV20-1 and TRBJ1-1; no firm D call. CDR1 is DFQATT and CDR2 is SNEGSKA in the germline V gene (reference sequence). Trimming stripped 0 bases from V and 8 bases from J, with 10 bases between. The CDR3 extends over 12 amino acids. The CDR3 spells CSARDSFLEAFF. CDR3 in DNA: TGCAGTGCTAGAGATTCTTTTTTGGAAGCTTTCTTT.

This clonotype was found many times. This chain uses TRBV12-3 or TRBV12-4 with TRBJ1-2, with 8 bases matching TRBD1. The CDR3 is 17 amino acids. The V and J ends lost 3 bases and 4 bases, in that order; junction bases with no gene match: 13. The CDR3 DNA follows: TGTGCCAGCAGTTTGAGTGTCGGGACAGGTAGTGGCTATGGCTACACCTTC. It is translated as CASSLSVGTGSGYGYTF.

This clonotype was detected ten times or more. The rearrangement joins TRBV18 to TRBJ2-7; possibly TRBD1 or TRBD2 for D (6 bases each). Germline V gene data show CDR1 as KGHSH and CDR2 as LQKENI. V was shortened by 4 bases and J by 10 bases, with 26 bases between the two germline ends. This CDR3 comprises 16 residues. CDR3 in amino acids: CASSQNDATGGQLQYF. The CDR3 nucleotides are TGTGCCAGCTCACAAAACGATGCAACCGGGGGACAACTTCAGTACTTC.

For this clonotype: A far larger clone differs by one base, so this is likely a read error. The V and J genes are TRBV12-3 or TRBV12-4 and TRBJ2-1, with D possibly matching TRBD2 (5 bases). CDR3 size: 16 residues. The CDR3 region is CASSYLSSLAYNEKFF. DNA for the CDR3: TGTGCCAGCAGTTACTTATCGAGTCTAGCCTACAATGAGAAGTTCTTC.

Comment on this clonotype: A read error is likely here: a far larger clone is one base away. For the CDR3, the DNA is TGTGCCAGCAGTTACCCTCAGGACATTCCCTTTGGCGGGGAGCTGTTTTTT. Translated: CASSYPQDIPFGGELFF. The chain carries TRBV12-3 or TRBV12-4 and TRBJ2-2; weak D call: TRBD1 (5 bases). This CDR3 is built from 17 residues. Trimming cost V 4 bases and J 7 bases, with 22 bases left between them.